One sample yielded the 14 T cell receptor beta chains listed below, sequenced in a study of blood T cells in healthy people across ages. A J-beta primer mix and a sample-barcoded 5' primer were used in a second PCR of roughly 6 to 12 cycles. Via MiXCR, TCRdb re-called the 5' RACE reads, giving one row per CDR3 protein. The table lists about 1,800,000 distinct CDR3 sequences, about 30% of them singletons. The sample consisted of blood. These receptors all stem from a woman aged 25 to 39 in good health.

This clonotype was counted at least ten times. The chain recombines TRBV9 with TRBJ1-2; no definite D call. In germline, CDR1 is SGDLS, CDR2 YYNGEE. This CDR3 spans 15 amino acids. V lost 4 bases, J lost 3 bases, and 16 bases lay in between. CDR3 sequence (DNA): TGTGCCAGCAGCCCAACCCCCAACCTCGACTATGGCTACACCTTC. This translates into CASSPTPNLDYGYTF.

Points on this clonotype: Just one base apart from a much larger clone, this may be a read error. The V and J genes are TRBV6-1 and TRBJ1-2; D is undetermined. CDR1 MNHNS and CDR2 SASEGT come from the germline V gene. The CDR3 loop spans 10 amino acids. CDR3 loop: CASGGYDYTF. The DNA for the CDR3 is TGTGCCAGCGGAGGGTATGACTACACCTTC.

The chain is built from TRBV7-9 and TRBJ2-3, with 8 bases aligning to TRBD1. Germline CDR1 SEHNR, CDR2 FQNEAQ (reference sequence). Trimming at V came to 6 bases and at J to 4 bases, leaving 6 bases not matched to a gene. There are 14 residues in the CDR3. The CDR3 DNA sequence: TGTGCCAGCAGTAACAGACAGGGGTCAGATACGCAGTATTTT. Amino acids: CASSNRQGSDTQYF.

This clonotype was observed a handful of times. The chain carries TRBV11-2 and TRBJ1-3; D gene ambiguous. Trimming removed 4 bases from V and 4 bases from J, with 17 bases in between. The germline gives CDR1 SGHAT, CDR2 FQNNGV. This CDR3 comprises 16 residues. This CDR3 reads CASSWREGSPGNTIYF. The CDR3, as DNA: TGTGCCAGCAGCTGGAGGGAGGGCAGCCCAGGAAACACCATATATTTT.

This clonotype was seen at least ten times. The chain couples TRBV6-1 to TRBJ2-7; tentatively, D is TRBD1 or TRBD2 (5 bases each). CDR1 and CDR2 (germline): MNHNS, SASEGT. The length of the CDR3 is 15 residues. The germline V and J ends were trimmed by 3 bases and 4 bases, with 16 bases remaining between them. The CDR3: CASSEIPGTKYEQYF. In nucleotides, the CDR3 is TGTGCCAGCAGTGAGATACCCGGGACCAAGTACGAGCAGTACTTC.

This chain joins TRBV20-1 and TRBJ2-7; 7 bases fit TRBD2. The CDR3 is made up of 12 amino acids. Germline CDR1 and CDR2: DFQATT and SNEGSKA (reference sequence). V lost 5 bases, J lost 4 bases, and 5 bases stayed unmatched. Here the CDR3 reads CSASVRGYEQYF. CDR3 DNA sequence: TGCAGTGCTTCGGTGCGGGGGTACGAGCAGTACTTC.

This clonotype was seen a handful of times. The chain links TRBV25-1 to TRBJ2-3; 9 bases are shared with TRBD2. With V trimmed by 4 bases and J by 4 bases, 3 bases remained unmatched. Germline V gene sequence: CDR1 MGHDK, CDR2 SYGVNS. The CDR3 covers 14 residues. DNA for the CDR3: TGTGCCAGCAGTGGCGGGAGGGCCGCAGATACGCAGTATTTT. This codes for CASSGGRAADTQYF.

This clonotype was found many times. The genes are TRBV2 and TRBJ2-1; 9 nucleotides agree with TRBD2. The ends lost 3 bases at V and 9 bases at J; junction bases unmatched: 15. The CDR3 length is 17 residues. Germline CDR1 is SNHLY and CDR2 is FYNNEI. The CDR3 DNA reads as TGTGCCAGCAGTGACGTAAGGATAGCGGGAGTAGGTATTGAGCAGTTCTTC. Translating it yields CASSDVRIAGVGIEQFF.

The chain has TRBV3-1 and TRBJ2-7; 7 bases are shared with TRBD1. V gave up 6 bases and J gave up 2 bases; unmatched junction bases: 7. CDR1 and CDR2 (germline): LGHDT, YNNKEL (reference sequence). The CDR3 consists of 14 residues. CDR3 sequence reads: CASRSGQVPYEQYF. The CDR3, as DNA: TGTGCCAGCAGGAGCGGACAGGTGCCCTACGAGCAGTACTTC.

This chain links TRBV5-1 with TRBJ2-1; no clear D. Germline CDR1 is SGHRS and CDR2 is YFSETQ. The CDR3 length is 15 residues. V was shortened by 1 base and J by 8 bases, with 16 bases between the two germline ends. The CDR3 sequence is CASSLPPPRNDEQFF. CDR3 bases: TGCGCCAGCAGCTTGCCCCCTCCTAGAAACGATGAGCAGTTCTTC.

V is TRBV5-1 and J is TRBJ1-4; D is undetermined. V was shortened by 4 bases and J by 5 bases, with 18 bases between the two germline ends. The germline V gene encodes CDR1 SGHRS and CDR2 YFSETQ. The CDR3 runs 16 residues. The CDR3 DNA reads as TGCGCCAGCAGCCCCCGCTCCGGGCCAGAAAATGAAAAACTGTTTTTT. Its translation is CASSPRSGPENEKLFF. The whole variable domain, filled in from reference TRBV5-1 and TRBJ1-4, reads KAGVTQTPRYLIKTRGQQVTLSCSPISGHRSVSWYQQTPGQGLQFLFEYFSETQRNKGNFPGRFSGRQFSNSRSEMNVSTLELGDSALYLCASSPRSGPENEKLFFGSGTQLSVL.

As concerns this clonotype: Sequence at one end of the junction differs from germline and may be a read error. This CDR3 is CAGSLEGFGYTF. DNA of the CDR3: TGTGCCGGCAGCTTAGAGGGTTTTGGCTACACCTTC. V is TRBV7-2 and J is TRBJ1-2, with unresolved D. This CDR3 contains 12 residues. Germline CDR1 SGHTA, CDR2 FQGNSA.

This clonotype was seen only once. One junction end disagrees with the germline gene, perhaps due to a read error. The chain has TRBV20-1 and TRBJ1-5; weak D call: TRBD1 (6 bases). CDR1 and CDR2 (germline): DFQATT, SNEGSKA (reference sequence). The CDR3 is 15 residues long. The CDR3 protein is CRARDRRAFNQPQHF. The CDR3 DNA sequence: TGCCGTGCTCGCGACAGGCGTGCGTTTAATCAGCCCCAGCATTTT.

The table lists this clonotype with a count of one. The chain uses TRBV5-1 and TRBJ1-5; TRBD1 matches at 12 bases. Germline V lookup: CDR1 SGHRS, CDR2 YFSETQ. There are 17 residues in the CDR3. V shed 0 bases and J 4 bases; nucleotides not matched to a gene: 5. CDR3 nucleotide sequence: TGCGCCAGCAGCTTGGGTGGGACAGGGGGCAGAAATCAGCCCCAGCATTTT. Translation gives CASSLGGTGGRNQPQHF.